A single sample is the source of the 9 T cell receptor beta chains below, sequenced in a study of Ad26.COV2.S vaccination and SARS-CoV-2 variants. Generated by immunoSEQ multiplex PCR, the TCRdb table keeps only in-frame clones and is missing some. The data contain a few hundred thousand clones, around nine tenths of them singletons. The sample's treatment: 15 to 20 received Ad26.COV2.S at low or high dose, single or two shots; a few received placebo; per-sample allocation not given. All samples were drawn on day 63, counting from the first vaccine or placebo injection. Sequenced here: peripheral blood, sampled in a trial of Ad26.COV2.S vaccine versus placebo. Receptor source: a person between 18 and 60 years old who received the Ad26.COV2.S COVID-19 vaccine or a placebo.

J is TRBJ1-6 and V is TRBV4-1; a weak D match, TRBD1 (5 bases). The CDR3 totals 16 residues. Trimming removed 5 bases at V and 1 base at J, with 12 bases between. Per the germline V gene, CDR1 is MGHRA and CDR2 is YSYEKL. CDR3 coding DNA: TGCGCCAGCAGCTTAGGGGCCGGATCCTATAATTCACCCCTCCACTTT. Amino acids: CASSLGAGSYNSPLHF.

This clone was observed once. This chain connects TRBV2 to TRBJ1-4, with 7 bases fitting TRBD1. CDR3 length: 17 residues. Germline V lookup: CDR1 SNHLY, CDR2 FYNNEI. The trim removed 6 bases at V and 0 bases at J, leaving 10 bases unmatched. Here the CDR3 DNA reads TGTGCCAGCAGAACTGGACCCACAGGGGCAACTAATGAAAAACTGTTTTTT. Its translation is CASRTGPTGATNEKLFF.

V gene TRBV10-3 combines with J gene TRBJ2-3; D not certain. Trimming removed 0 bases at V and 2 bases at J, with 15 bases between. The length of the CDR3 is 17 residues. CDR1 ENHRY and CDR2 SYGVKD come from the germline V gene. The CDR3 reads CAISESWISLDTDTQYF. Written as DNA, the CDR3 is TGTGCCATCAGTGAGTCGTGGATCTCCCTCGACACAGATACGCAGTATTTT.

This clone turned up a few times. V is TRBV7-2 and J is TRBJ1-1, with 10 bases matching TRBD1. The CDR3 runs 17 residues. The V segment lost 5 bases and the J segment 2 bases; nucleotides outside the gene matches: 11. Looked up from germline, CDR1 is SGHTA and CDR2 is FQGNSA. The chain's CDR3 is CASSPGTGVRGNTEAFF. The CDR3 nucleotides are TGTGCCAGCAGCCCCGGGACAGGGGTTAGGGGAAACACTGAAGCTTTCTTT.

The rearrangement uses TRBV6-5 and TRBJ2-7; D is unresolved. V dropped 7 bases and J dropped 1 base, with 5 bases sitting between them. Germline V gives CDR1 MNHEY, CDR2 SVGAGI. This CDR3 is 11 amino acids long. This chain's CDR3 is CASKQSYEQYF. The CDR3 DNA reads as TGTGCCAGCAAGCAATCCTACGAGCAGTACTTC.

The chain links TRBV5-4 to TRBJ1-4; TRBD1 matches at 7 bases. CDR1 SGHNT and CDR2 YYREEE come from the germline V gene (reference sequence). The CDR3 runs 16 residues. Trimming at V came to 3 bases and at J to 8 bases, leaving 13 bases not matched to a gene. CDR3 amino acids: CASSSEGTASVEKLFF. The CDR3 DNA follows: TGTGCCAGCAGCTCGGAGGGGACAGCCTCAGTGGAAAAACTGTTTTTT.

This sequence joins TRBV24-1 and TRBJ2-1, with a weak D call TRBD2 (5 bases). V gave up 6 bases and J gave up 9 bases, with 11 bases separating them. There are 12 residues in the CDR3. Germline V gives CDR1 KGHDR, CDR2 SFDVKD. DNA for the CDR3: TGTGCCACCAGTTCCTTCGGGGTTGAGCAGTTCTTC. Translated, it gives CATSSFGVEQFF.

The chain has TRBV12-3 or TRBV12-4 and TRBJ1-2; D not certain. CDR3 size: 13 residues. With 4 bases removed from V and 6 bases from J, the gap between germline ends came to 12 bases. As DNA, the CDR3 is TGTGCCAGCAGTTATGCGGCTCGTAATGGCTACACCTTC. This translates into CASSYAARNGYTF.

The chain uses TRBV24-1 and TRBJ1-6, with 7 bases identical to TRBD1. V lost 12 bases to trimming and J lost 4 bases; unmatched junction nucleotides: 14. The CDR3 loop spans 16 amino acids. Per germline, CDR1 KGHDR and CDR2 SFDVKD. The CDR3 sequence is CAPDDRVLGYNSPLHF. The CDR3 coding sequence is TGTGCCCCCGACGACAGGGTCTTAGGGTATAATTCACCCCTCCACTTT.